The TCR beta chain described here comes from a study of PD-1 blockade in classical Hodgkin lymphoma. Repertoires were generated with immunoSEQ multiplex PCR, while TCRdb's copy carries only in-frame clones and drops some. Here the sample spans about 37,000 clones, approximately 80% being singletons. Every single patient, without exception, relapsed after autologous stem cell transplantation, and brentuximab vedotin exposure varied. Germline V lookup: CDR1 SGHAT, CDR2 FQNNGV. V was trimmed by 0 bases and J by 0 bases, leaving 11 bases between them. The CDR3 runs 16 residues. J is TRBJ1-1 and V is TRBV11-2; the D is unclear. Material: peripheral blood mononuclear cells (PBMCs), obtained at baseline. This clonotype was obtained from a human donor with classical Hodgkin lymphoma. In DNA, the CDR3 is TGTGCCAGCAGCTTAGAGCTCAGGAGACTGAACACTGAAGCTTTCTTT. Translated: CASSLELRRLNTEAFF.